This T cell receptor beta chain was profiled in a study of cytomegalovirus exposure and HLA in healthy donors. Overall study: The same platform used for the 666 first-cohort repertoires was also used for the 100 to 150 validation repertoires, as a later analysis reported.

In germline, CDR1 is MDHEN, CDR2 SYDVKM. This CDR3 region has 13 residues. V lost 10 bases and J lost 3; bases outside the gene matches: 8. The repertoire was sequenced with immunoSEQ multiplex PCR; TCRdb's copy has only in-frame clones and lacks some. The sample has some 50,000 clones; approximately 95% are singletons. Comments on this clone: Its antigen is currently unknown.

Study-level results: Whilst most TCR sequences proved rare, a subset of public TCRs occurred across many donors. The classifier, whose performance was assessed in both the original and validation cohorts, reportedly diagnosed cytomegalovirus status with high specificity and sensitivity. Cytomegalovirus-associated status was assigned to 164 TCR beta chains.

Sequenced sample: PBMCs. The receptor was derived from a woman under 30 in good health and CMV-seropositive. The V call is TRBV28, the J call TRBJ2-7, with TRBD1 matching 8 bases. In nucleotides, the CDR3 is TGTGCCACCGCGGGACAGGCCTACTACGAGCAGTACTTC. This encodes CATAGQAYYEQYF.